This TCR beta chain was recorded in a study of blood T cells in healthy people across ages. With 5 bases removed from V and 4 bases from J, the gap between germline ends came to 28 bases. The CDR3 is made up of 19 amino acids. The second PCR ran about 6 to 11 cycles with a sample-barcoded 5' primer and J-beta primers. TCRdb re-called the 5' RACE reads with MiXCR, one entry per CDR3 protein. The profile shows roughly 2 million distinct CDR3 sequences, less than 50% of them singletons. This chain links TRBV12-3 or TRBV12-4 with TRBJ2-3, with D perhaps matching TRBD2 (8 bases). The source material was blood. The clonotype originates from a middle-aged woman in good health. CDR3 region: CASSPTDRVPSGYADTQYF. CDR3 in DNA: TGTGCCAGCAGTCCTACTGACAGGGTTCCTAGCGGGTACGCAGATACGCAGTATTTT.